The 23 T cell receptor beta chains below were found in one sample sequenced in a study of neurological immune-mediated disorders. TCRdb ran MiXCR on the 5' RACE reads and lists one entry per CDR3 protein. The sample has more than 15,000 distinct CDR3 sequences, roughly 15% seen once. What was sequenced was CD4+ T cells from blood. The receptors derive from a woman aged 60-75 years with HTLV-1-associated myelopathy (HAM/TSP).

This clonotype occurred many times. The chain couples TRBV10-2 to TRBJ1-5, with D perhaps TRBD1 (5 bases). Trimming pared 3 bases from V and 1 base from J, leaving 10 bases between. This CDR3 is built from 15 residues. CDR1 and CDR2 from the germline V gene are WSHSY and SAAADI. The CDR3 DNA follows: TGCGCCAGCAGTGAATCGCACAGGAGCAATCAGCCCCAGCATTTT. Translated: CASSESHRSNQPQHF.

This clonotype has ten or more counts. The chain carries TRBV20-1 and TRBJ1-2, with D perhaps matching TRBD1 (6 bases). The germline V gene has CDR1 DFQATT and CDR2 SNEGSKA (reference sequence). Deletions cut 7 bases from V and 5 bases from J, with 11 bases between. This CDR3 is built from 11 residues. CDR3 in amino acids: CSGVQGYGYTF. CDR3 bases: TGCAGTGGGGTACAGGGATATGGCTACACCTTC.

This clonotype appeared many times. The CDR3 loop reads CASSQVISGAYEQYF. The CDR3 region has the DNA TGTGCCAGCAGCCAAGTCATTAGCGGGGCCTACGAGCAGTACTTC. This chain uses TRBV3-1 with TRBJ2-7, with 8 bases fitting TRBD2. Germline V gives CDR1 LGHDT, CDR2 YNNKEL (reference sequence). V shed 1 base and J 2 bases; nucleotides not matched to a gene: 4. This CDR3 comprises 15 residues.

CDR3 sequence reads: CASSLSGGRIFNEQFF. The CDR3 region has the DNA TGTGCCAGCAGCTTAAGTGGGGGGCGAATATTCAATGAGCAGTTCTTC. The chain employs TRBV7-9 and TRBJ2-1; D might be TRBD1 or TRBD2, each matching 6 bases. Germline V gene sequence: CDR1 SEHNR, CDR2 FQNEAQ (reference sequence). The CDR3 runs 16 residues. V lost 2 bases and J 6 bases, leaving 17 bases between the germline ends.

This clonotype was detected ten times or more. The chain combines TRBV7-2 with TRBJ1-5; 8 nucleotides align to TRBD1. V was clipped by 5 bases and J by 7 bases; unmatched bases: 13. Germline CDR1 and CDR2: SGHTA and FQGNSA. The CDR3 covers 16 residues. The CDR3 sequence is CASSQYSQGAGQPQHF. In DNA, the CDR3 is TGTGCCAGCAGCCAATACTCCCAGGGGGCGGGACAGCCCCAGCATTTT.

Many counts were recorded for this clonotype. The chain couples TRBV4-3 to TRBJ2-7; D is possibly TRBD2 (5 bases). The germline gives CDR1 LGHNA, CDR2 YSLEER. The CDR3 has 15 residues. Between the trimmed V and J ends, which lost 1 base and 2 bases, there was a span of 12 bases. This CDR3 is CASSQGRGEPYEQYF. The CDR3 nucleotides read TGCGCCAGCAGCCAAGGACGGGGAGAGCCCTACGAGCAGTACTTC.

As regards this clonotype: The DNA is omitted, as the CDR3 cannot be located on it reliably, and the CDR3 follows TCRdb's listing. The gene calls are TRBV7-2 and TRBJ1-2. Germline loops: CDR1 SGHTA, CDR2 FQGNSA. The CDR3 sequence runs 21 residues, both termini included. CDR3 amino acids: CASSFYICSATLIGLNYGYTF.

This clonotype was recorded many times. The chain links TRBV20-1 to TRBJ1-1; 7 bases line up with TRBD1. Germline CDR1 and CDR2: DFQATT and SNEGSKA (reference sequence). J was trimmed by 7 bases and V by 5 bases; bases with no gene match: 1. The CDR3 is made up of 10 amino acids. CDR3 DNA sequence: TGCAGTGCTGGGGACAGTGAAGCTTTCTTT. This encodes CSAGDSEAFF.

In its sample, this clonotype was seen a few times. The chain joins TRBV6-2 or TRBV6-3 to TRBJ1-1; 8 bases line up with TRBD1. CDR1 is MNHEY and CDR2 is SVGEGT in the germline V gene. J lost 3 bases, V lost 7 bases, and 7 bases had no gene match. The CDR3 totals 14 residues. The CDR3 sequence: CASTPGQGYTEAFF. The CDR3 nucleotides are TGTGCCAGCACCCCCGGACAGGGATACACTGAAGCTTTCTTT.

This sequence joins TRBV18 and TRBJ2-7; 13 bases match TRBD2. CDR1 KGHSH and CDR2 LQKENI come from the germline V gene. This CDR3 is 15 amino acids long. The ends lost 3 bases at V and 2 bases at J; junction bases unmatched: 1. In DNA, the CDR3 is TGTGCCAGCTCACCTACTAGCGGGGGGGCCTACGAGCAGTACTTC. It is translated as CASSPTSGGAYEQYF.

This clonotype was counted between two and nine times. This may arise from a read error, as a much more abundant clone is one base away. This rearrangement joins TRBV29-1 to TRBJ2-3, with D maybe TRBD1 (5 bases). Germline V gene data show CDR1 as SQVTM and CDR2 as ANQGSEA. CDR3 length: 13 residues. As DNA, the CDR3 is TGCAGCGTTTGTCTTAGTGGGGCAGATACGCGGTATTTT. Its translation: CSVCLSGADTRYF.

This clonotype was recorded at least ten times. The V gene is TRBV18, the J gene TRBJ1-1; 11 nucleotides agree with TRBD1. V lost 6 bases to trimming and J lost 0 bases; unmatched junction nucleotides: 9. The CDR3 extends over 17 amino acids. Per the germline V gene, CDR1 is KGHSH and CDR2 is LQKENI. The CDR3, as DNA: TGTGCCAGCTCCCTACGGGGACAGGGGGGGATGAACACTGAAGCTTTCTTT. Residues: CASSLRGQGGMNTEAFF. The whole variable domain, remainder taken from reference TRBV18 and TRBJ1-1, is NAGVMQNPRHLVRRRGQEARLRCSPMKGHSHVYWYRQLPEEGLKFMVYLQKENIIDESGMPKERFSAEFPKEGPSILRIQQVVRGDSAAYFCASSLRGQGGMNTEAFFGQGTRLTVV.

The CDR3 is CASSTLAGGQQYF. The CDR3 DNA reads TGCGCCAGCAGCACTCTAGCGGGGGGGCAGCAGTATTTT. This chain connects TRBV5-1 to TRBJ2-3, with 12 bases that match TRBD2. V was clipped by 4 bases and J by 11 bases; unmatched bases: 5. The CDR3 runs 13 residues. The germline CDR1 and CDR2 sequences are SGHRS and YFSETQ.

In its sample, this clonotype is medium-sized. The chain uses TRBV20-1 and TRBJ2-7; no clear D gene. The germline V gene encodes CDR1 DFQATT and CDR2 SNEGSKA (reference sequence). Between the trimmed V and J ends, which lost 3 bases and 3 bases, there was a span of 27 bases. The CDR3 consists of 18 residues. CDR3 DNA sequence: TGCAGTGCTAGGCCAGCCCCCAGTGACCGAGGAATGATCTACGAGCAGTACTTC. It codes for CSARPAPSDRGMIYEQYF.

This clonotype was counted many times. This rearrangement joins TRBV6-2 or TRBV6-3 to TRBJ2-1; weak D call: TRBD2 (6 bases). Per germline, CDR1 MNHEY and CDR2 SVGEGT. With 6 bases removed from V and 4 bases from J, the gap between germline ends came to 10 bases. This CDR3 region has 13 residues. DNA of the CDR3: TGTGCCAGCAGGGGTGGGGGGTACAATGAGCAGTTCTTC. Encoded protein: CASRGGGYNEQFF.

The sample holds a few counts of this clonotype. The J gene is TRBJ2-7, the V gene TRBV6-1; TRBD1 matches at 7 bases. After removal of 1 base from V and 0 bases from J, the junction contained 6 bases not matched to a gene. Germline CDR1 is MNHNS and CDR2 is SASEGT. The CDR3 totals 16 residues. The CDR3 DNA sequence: TGTGCCAGCAGTGAAGTCAGGGGGAGAGGCTCCTACGAGCAGTACTTC. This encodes CASSEVRGRGSYEQYF.

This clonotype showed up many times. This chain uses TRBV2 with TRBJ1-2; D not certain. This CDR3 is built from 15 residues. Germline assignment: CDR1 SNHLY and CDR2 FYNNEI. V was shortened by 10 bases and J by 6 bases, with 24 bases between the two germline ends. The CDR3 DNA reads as TGTGCCAACACCTCAGAGGCAGTCCCCTTGCATGGCTACACCTTC. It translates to CANTSEAVPLHGYTF.

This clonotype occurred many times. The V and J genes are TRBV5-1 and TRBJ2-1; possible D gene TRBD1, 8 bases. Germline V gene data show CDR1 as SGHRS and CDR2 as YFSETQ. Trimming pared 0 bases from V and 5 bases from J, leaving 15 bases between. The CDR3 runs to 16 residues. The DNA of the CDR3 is TGCGCCAGCAGCTTGGATACAGGGGGAGGGGACAATGAGCAGTTCTTC. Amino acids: CASSLDTGGGDNEQFF.

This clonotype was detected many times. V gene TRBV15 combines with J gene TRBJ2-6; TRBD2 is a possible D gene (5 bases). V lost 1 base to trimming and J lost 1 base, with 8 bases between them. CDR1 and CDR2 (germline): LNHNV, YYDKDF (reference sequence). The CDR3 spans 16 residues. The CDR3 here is CATSRVGGSGANVLTF. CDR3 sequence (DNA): TGTGCCACCAGCAGAGTGGGCGGGTCTGGGGCCAACGTCCTGACTTTC.

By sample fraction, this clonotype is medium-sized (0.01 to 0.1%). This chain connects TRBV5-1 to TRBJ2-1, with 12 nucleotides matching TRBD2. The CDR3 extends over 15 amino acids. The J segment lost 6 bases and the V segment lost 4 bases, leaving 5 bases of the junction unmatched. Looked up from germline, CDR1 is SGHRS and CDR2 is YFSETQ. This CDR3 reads CASSLRLAGVNEQFF. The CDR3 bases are TGCGCCAGCAGCCTCAGACTAGCGGGAGTCAATGAGCAGTTCTTC. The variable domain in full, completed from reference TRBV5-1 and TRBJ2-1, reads KAGVTQTPRYLIKTRGQQVTLSCSPISGHRSVSWYQQTPGQGLQFLFEYFSETQRNKGNFPGRFSGRQFSNSRSEMNVSTLELGDSALYLCASSLRLAGVNEQFFGPGTRLTVL.

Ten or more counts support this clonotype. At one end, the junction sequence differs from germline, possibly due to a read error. The CDR3 here is CSASAGTAEHF. As DNA, the CDR3 is TGCAGTGCTTCAGCCGGGACCGCTGAACACTTC. V gene TRBV20-1 combines with J gene TRBJ2-7; D is perhaps TRBD1 or TRBD2 (5 bases each). The CDR3 consists of 11 residues. CDR1 is DFQATT, CDR2 SNEGSKA, per germline (reference sequence).

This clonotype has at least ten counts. CDR3 DNA sequence: TGCAGTGCTAGAGATGGGACTAGCGGCAATCAGCCCCAGCATTTT. It translates to CSARDGTSGNQPQHF. The chain combines TRBV20-1 with TRBJ1-5, with a tentative D call TRBD1 (5 bases). V shed 0 bases and J shed 2 bases, with 11 bases lying between them. The CDR3 has 15 residues. CDR1 and CDR2 (germline): DFQATT, SNEGSKA (reference sequence).

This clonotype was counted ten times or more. CDR3 in amino acids: CASSWGNEKLFF. The CDR3 DNA reads TGCGCCAGCAGCTGGGGTAATGAAAAACTGTTTTTT. The rearrangement uses TRBV5-1 and TRBJ1-4; D unclear. Trimming shortened V by 3 bases and J by 4 bases, and 4 bases separated the two germline ends. CDR3 length: 12 residues. Germline CDR1 is SGHRS and CDR2 is YFSETQ.